This T cell receptor (beta chain) was sequenced in a study of response to subunit inactivated influenza vaccine (dated by TCRdb to the late 2010s). For context, the study as a whole: Deep quantitative T cell receptor repertoire profiling was used in the study to track responses to a trivalent subunit inactivated influenza vaccine. General findings and caveats noted by the study authors: The authors proposed that each seasonal influenza vaccination may bring in only a limited number of new T cells.

Note on this clonotype: Its antigen is unknown. Being one base from a much bigger clone, this may be a read error.

Reading the germline V gene gives CDR1 SQVTM and CDR2 ANQGSEA. V and J are trimmed by 6 bases and 9 bases, and the gene matches miss 8 bases of the junction. There are 13 amino acids in the CDR3, from cysteine to phenylalanine inclusive. Only the CDR3 region is kept as DNA, spanning 39 bases read in frame from base 1. Receptor libraries were prepared by RT-PCR. TCRdb lists the instrument as Illumina HiSeq 2500. TCRdb cleaned the public reads at Q25 with fastp, built clones with MiXCR and kept in-frame beta chains. Rows matching on CDR3 protein sequence are summarized as one entry with the most common DNA and genes. In all, the sample holds more than 150,000 distinct CDR3 sequences, and roughly 8.7% of those were seen once. Together, the top ten hold 9.5% to 13% of the sample.

The chain is made from TRBV29-1 and TRBJ2-1; 10 junctional bases match TRBD2. Specimen: non-naive T cells sorted from PBMCs, collected on the day of vaccination. Sample cell subset or site, as interpreted from the label and publication: memory T cell fraction. The TCR sequence derives from a man in his fifties who received an inactivated influenza vaccine. Donor details come from another sample of the same person, matched by shared clones. CDR3 region: CSVKGLARFEQFF. DNA sequence: TGCAGCGTCAAGGGACTAGCGCGATTTGAGCAGTTCTTC.